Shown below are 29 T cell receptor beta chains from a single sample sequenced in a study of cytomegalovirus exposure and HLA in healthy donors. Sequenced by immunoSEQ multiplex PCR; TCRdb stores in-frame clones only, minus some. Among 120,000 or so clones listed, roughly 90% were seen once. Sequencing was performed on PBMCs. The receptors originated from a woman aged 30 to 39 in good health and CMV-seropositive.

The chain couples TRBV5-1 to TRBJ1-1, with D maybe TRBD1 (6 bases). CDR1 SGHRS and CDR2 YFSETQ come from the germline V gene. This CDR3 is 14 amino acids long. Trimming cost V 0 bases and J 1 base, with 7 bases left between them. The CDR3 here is CASSLGGGNTEAFF. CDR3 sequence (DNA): TGCGCCAGCAGCTTGGGAGGGGGGAACACTGAAGCTTTCTTT. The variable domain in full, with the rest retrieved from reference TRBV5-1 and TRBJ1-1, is KAGVTQTPRYLIKTRGQQVTLSCSPISGHRSVSWYQQTPGQGLQFLFEYFSETQRNKGNFPGRFSGRQFSNSRSEMNVSTLELGDSALYLCASSLGGGNTEAFFGQGTRLTVV.

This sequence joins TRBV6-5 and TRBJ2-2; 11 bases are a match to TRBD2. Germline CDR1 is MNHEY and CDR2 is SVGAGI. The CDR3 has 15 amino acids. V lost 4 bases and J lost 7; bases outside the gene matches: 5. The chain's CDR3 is CASSSTSGTVGELFF. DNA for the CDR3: TGTGCCAGCAGTTCGACTAGCGGGACGGTCGGGGAGCTGTTTTTT.

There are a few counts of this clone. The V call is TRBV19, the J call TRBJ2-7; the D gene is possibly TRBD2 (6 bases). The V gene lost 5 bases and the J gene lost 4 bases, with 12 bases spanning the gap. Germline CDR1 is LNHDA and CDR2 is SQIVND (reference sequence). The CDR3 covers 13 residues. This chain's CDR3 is CASSRERSYEQYF. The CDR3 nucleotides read TGTGCCAGTAGTCGGGAGCGGAGTTACGAGCAGTACTTC.

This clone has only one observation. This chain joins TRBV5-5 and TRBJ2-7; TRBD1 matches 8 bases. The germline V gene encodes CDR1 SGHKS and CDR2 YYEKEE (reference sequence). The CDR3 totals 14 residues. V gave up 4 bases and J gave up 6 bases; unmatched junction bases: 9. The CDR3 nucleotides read TGTGCCAGCAGCGCGGGACAGGTTTTTCTCGAGCAGTACTTC. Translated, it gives CASSAGQVFLEQYF.

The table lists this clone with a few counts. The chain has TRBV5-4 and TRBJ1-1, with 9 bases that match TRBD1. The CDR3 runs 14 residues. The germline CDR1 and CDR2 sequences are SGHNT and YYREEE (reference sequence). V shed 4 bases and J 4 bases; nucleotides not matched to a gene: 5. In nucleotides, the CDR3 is TGTGCCAGCAGCCCGGGACAGGGTTTCACTGAAGCTTTCTTT. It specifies CASSPGQGFTEAFF.

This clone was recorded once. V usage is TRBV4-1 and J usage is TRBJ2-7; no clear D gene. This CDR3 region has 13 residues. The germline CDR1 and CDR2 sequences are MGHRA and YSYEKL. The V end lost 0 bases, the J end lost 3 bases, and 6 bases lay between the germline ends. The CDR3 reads CASSQDVNYEQYF. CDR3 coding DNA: TGCGCCAGCAGCCAAGACGTTAACTACGAGCAGTACTTC.

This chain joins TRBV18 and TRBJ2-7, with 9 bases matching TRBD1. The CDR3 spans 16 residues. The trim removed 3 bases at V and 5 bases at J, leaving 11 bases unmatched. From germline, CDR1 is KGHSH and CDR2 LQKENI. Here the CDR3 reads CASSPVWGTGFDEQYF. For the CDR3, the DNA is TGTGCCAGCTCACCGGTGTGGGGGACAGGGTTCGACGAGCAGTACTTC.

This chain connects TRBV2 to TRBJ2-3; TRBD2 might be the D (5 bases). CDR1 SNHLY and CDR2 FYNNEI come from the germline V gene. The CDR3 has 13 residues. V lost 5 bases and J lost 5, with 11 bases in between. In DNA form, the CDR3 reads TGTGCCAGCAGTCCAGGCGAGGGAGATACGCAGTATTTT. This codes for CASSPGEGDTQYF.

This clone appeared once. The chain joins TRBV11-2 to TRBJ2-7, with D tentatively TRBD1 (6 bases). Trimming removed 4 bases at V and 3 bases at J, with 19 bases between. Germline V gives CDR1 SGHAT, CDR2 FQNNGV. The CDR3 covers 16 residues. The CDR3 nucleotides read TGTGCCAGCAGCTCTATCCCGGGACATAAATTCTACGAGCAGTACTTC. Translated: CASSSIPGHKFYEQYF. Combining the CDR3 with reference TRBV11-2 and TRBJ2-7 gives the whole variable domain EAGVAQSPRYKIIEKRQSVAFWCNPISGHATLYWYQQILGQGPKLLIQFQNNGVVDDSQLPKDRFSAERLKGVDSTLKIQPAKLEDSAVYLCASSSIPGHKFYEQYFGPGTRLTVT.

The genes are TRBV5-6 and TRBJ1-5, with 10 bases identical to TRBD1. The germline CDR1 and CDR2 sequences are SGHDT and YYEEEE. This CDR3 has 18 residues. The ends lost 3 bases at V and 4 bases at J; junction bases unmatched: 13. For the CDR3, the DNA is TGTGCCAGCAGCTCGACAGGGGGCGATTTGAGGGGAAATCAGCCCCAGCATTTT. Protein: CASSSTGGDLRGNQPQHF.

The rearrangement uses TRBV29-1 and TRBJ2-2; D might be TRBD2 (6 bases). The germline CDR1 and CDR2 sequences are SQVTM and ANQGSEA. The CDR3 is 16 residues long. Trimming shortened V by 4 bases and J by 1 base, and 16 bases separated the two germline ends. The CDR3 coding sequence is TGCAGCGTTGCCCACCCCTCGCGGGAGAACACCGGGGAGCTGTTTTTT. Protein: CSVAHPSRENTGELFF.

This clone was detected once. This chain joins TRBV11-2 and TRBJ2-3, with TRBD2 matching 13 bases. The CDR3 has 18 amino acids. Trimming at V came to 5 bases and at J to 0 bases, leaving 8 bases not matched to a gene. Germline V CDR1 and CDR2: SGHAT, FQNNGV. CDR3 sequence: CASSPGTSGTTSTDTQYF. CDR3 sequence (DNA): TGTGCCAGCAGCCCCGGGACTAGCGGGACTACTAGCACAGATACGCAGTATTTT.

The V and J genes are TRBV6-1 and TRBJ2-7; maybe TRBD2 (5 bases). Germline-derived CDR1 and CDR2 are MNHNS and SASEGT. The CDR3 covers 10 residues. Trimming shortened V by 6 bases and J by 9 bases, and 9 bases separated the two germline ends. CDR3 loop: CASRRTWQYF. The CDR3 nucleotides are TGTGCCAGCAGGAGGACTTGGCAGTACTTC.

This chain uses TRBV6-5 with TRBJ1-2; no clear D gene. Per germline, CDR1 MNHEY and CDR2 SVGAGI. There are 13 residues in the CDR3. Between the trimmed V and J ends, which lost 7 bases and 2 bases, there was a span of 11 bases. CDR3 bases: TGTGCCAGCACCTTAGGAGAGAACTATGGCTACACCTTC. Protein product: CASTLGENYGYTF.

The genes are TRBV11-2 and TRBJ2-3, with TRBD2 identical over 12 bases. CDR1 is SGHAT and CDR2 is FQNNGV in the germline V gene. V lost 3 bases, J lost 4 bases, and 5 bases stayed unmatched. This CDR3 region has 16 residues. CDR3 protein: CASSFPSGGAPDTQYF. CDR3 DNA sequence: TGTGCCAGCAGCTTTCCTAGCGGGGGGGCCCCAGATACGCAGTATTTT.

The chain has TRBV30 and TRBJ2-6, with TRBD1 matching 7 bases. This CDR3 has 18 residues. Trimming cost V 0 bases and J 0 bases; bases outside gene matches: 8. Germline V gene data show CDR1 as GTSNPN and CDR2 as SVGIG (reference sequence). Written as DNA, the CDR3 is TGTGCCTGGAGTGTACGGGCAGGGGGACACTCTGGGGCCAACGTCCTGACTTTC. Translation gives CAWSVRAGGHSGANVLTF.

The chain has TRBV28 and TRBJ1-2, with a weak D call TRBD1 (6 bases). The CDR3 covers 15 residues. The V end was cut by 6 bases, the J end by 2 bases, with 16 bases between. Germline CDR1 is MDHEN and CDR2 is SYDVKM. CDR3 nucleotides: TGTGCCAGCAGGTTACCCAGGGGCGGAAACTATGGCTACACCTTC. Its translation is CASRLPRGGNYGYTF.

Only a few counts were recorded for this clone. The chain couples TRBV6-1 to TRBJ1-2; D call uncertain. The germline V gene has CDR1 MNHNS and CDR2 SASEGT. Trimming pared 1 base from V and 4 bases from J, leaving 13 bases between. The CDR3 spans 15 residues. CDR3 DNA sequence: TGTGCCAGCAGTGAAGGATGGGAAGCGGGCTATGGCTACACCTTC. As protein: CASSEGWEAGYGYTF.

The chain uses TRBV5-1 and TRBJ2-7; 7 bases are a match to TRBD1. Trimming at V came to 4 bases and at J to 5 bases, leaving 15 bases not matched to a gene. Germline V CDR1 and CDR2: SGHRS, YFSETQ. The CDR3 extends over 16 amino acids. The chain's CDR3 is CASSPLLDRVTHEQYF. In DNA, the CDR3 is TGCGCCAGCAGCCCTCTCCTAGACAGGGTCACCCACGAGCAGTACTTC.

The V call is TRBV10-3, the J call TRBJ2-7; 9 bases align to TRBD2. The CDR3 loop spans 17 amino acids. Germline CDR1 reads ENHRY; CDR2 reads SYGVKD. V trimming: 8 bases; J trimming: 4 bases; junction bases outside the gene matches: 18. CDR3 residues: CAIGETGLGTSRYEQYF. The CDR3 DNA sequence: TGTGCCATCGGCGAGACGGGACTCGGGACTAGCAGATACGAGCAGTACTTC.

The CDR3, as DNA: TGCGCCAGCAGCCCGTACCAAGAGACCCAGTACTTC. Amino acids: CASSPYQETQYF. The chain links TRBV5-1 to TRBJ2-5; D is undetermined. There are 12 residues in the CDR3. The germline CDR1 and CDR2 sequences are SGHRS and YFSETQ. V was pared by 4 bases and J by 0 bases, with 4 bases between.

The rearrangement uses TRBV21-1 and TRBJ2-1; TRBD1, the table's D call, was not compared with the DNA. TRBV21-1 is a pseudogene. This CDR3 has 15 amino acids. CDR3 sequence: CASSKRGLGNNEQFF. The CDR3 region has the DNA TGTGCCAGCAGCAAAAGGGGGCTGGGGAACAATGAGCAGTTCTTC.

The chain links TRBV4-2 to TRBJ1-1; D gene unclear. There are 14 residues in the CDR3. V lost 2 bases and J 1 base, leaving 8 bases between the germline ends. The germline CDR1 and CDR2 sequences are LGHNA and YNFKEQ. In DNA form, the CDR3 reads TGTGCCAGCAGCCAAAGGCGGAGGAACACTGAAGCTTTCTTT. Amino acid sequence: CASSQRRRNTEAFF.

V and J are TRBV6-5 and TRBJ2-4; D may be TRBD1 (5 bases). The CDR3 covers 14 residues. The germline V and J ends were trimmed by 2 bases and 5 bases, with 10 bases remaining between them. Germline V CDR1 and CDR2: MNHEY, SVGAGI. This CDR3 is CASSYVQGENIQYF. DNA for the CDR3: TGTGCCAGCAGTTACGTGCAGGGCGAAAACATTCAGTACTTC.

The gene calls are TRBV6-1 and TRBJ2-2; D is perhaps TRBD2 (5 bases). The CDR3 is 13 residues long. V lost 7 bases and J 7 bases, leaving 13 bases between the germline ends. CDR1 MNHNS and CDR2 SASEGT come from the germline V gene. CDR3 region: CASTPDSFGELFF. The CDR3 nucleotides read TGTGCCAGCACACCGGACTCTTTCGGGGAGCTGTTTTTT.

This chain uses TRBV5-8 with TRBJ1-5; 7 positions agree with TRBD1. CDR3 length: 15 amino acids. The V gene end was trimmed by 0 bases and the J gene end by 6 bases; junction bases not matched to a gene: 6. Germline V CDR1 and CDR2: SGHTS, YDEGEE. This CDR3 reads CASSLAHRGGQPQHF. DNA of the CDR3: TGTGCCAGCAGCTTGGCCCACAGGGGAGGTCAGCCCCAGCATTTT.

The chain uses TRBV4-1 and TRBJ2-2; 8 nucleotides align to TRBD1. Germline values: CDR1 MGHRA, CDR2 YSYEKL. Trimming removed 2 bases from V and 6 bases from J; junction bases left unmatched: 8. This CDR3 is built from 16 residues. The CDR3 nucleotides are TGCGCCAGCAGCCAATATACCGGGACAGGCCCCGGGGAGCTGTTTTTT. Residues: CASSQYTGTGPGELFF.

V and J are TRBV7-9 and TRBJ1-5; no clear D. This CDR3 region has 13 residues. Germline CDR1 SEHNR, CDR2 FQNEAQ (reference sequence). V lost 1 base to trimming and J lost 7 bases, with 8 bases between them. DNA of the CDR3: TGTGCCAGCAGCTTAGGTCACATCCAGCCCCAGCATTTT. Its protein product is CASSLGHIQPQHF.

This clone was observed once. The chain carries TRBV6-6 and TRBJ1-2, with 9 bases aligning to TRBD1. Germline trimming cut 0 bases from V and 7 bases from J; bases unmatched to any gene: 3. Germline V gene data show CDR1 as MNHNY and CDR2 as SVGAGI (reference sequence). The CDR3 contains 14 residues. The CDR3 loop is CASSYSGTGSGYTF. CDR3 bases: TGTGCCAGCAGTTACTCAGGGACAGGGAGTGGCTACACCTTC.